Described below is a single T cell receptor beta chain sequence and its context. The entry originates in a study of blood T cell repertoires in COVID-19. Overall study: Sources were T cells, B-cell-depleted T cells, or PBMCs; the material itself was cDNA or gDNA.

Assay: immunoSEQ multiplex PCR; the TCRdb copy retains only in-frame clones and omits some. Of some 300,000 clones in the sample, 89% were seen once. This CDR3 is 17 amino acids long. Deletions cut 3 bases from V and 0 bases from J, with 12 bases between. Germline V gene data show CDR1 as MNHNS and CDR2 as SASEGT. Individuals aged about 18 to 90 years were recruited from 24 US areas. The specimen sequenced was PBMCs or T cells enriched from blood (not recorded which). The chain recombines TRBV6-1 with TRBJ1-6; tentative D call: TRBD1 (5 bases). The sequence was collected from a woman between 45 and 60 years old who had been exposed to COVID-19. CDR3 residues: CASSDRRGVSYNSPLHF. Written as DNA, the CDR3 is TGTGCCAGCAGTGATAGAAGGGGCGTCTCCTATAATTCACCCCTCCACTTT.